Below are 10 T cell receptor beta chains sequenced from a single sample in a study of T-cell reconstitution after alpha-beta-depleted transplantation in children. A TCRbeta library incorporating unique molecular identifiers was prepared. TCRdb used MiXCR to reprocess the PCR reads, holding one entry per CDR3 protein. The table shows 90,000 to 100,000 distinct CDR3 sequences, with 20% to 25% occurring only once. Sequencing was performed on PBMCs, taken before TCRalphabeta/CD19-depleted stem cell transplant. The receptors stem from a boy aged 2 to 10 with acute lymphoblastic leukemia, due to receive a stem cell transplant.

The genes are TRBV27 and TRBJ2-7, with D unclear. The CDR3 covers 16 residues. The germline CDR1 and CDR2 sequences are MNHEY and SMNVEV (reference sequence). Trimming stripped 3 bases from V and 6 bases from J, with 21 bases between. The CDR3 coding sequence is TGTGCCAGCAGTTTCTCCGCGGCGACAACCCGGTCCGAGCAGTACTTC. Translated, it gives CASSFSAATTRSEQYF.

This clonotype turned up a few times. The V call is TRBV29-1, the J call TRBJ2-5, with 8 bases lining up with TRBD1. Germline V gives CDR1 SQVTM, CDR2 ANQGSEA. There are 14 residues in the CDR3. V dropped 5 bases and J dropped 5; count of bases not matched to a gene: 10. DNA of the CDR3: TGCAGCGTTCGACCGGGACAGGTCTTGGAGACCCAGTACTTC. It codes for CSVRPGQVLETQYF.

The table lists this clonotype with a few counts. One junction end does not reproduce the germline sequence, and a read error may be involved. The V call is TRBV5-6, the J call TRBJ2-3; 10 positions agree with TRBD1. The CDR3 length is 15 residues. CDR1 and CDR2 from the germline V gene are SGHDT and YYEEEE. This chain's CDR3 is CASSFRTGGTDTQCF. As DNA, the CDR3 is TGTGCCAGCAGCTTCCGGACAGGGGGGACAGATACGCAGTGTTTT.

A word on this clonotype: This may be a read error, as it is one base from a much larger clone. CDR3 bases: TGTGCCAGCAGCAGGGCGAGGGGCGGAGGCTACGAGCAGTACTTC. Its translation: CASSRARGGGYEQYF. The chain combines TRBV25-1 with TRBJ2-7, with D perhaps being TRBD1 or TRBD2 (5 bases each). Per germline, CDR1 MGHDK and CDR2 SYGVNS. V was cut by 6 bases and J by 3 bases, with 18 bases left in between. The CDR3 covers 15 residues.

The chain employs TRBV7-9 and TRBJ1-1; D gene ambiguous. This CDR3 comprises 14 residues. Germline assignment: CDR1 SEHNR and CDR2 FQNEAQ (reference sequence). V gave up 3 bases and J gave up 1 base, with 9 bases separating them. The CDR3 bases are TGTGCCAGCAGCTTCATCAGCCCGAACACTGAAGCTTTCTTT. As protein: CASSFISPNTEAFF.

The chain joins TRBV20-1 to TRBJ2-1; no clear D. The germline CDR1 and CDR2 sequences are DFQATT and SNEGSKA (reference sequence). The CDR3 runs to 12 residues. The V end lost 2 bases, the J end lost 8 bases, and 10 bases lay between the germline ends. CDR3 residues: CSARPNGDEQFF. Here the CDR3 DNA reads TGCAGTGCTAGACCCAACGGCGATGAGCAGTTCTTC.

The V gene is TRBV20-1, the J gene TRBJ2-5; D gene ambiguous. The V gene's germline CDR1 is DFQATT and CDR2 SNEGSKA (reference sequence). V was cut by 4 bases and J by 5 bases, with 14 bases left in between. The CDR3 sequence is 13 residues long. The CDR3 bases are TGCAGTGCTACCGTCCCTCCACGGGAGACCCAGTACTTC. It encodes CSATVPPRETQYF.

The chain couples TRBV28 to TRBJ2-5, with 12 bases identical to TRBD2. The CDR3 spans 15 residues. Germline-derived CDR1 and CDR2 are MDHEN and SYDVKM. With 4 bases clipped from V and 4 bases from J, the junction kept 4 bases outside the gene matches. CDR3 residues: CASSSLAGGRETQYF. The CDR3 region has the DNA TGTGCCAGCAGTTCACTAGCGGGAGGAAGAGAGACCCAGTACTTC.

The CDR3 sequence is CASSYPGTGSYEQYF. The CDR3 DNA reads as TGTGCCAGCAGCTATCCCGGGACAGGGTCCTACGAGCAGTACTTC. The genes are TRBV5-6 and TRBJ2-7, with 9 bases that match TRBD1. Trimming cost V 3 bases and J 1 base; bases outside gene matches: 5. The germline gives CDR1 SGHDT, CDR2 YYEEEE. The CDR3 sequence is 15 residues long.

Only a few counts were recorded for this clonotype. The chain employs TRBV6-1 and TRBJ2-3; D ambiguous. Germline V gene lookup returns CDR1 MNHNS and CDR2 SASEGT. The CDR3 sequence is 13 residues long. V was pared by 6 bases and J by 10 bases, with 17 bases between. The DNA of the CDR3 is TGTGCCAGCAGGTTCGGACCCTCAGTGGCGCAGTATTTT. It yields the protein CASRFGPSVAQYF.